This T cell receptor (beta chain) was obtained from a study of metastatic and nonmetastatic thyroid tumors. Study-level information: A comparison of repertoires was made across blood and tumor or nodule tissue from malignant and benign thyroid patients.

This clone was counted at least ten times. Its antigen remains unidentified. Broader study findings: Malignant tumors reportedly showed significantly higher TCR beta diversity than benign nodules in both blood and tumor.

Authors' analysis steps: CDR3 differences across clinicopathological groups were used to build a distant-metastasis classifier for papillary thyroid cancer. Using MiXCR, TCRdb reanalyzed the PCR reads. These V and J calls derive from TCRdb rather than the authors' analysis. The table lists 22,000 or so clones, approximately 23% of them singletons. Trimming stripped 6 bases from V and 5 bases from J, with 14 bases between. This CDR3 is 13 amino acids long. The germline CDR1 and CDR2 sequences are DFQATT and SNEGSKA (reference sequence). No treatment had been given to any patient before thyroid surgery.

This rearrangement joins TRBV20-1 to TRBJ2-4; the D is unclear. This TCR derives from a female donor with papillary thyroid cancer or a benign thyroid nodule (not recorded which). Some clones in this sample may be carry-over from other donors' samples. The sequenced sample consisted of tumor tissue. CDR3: CSAEESAENIQYF. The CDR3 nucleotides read TGCAGTGCAGAGGAGAGCGCAGAAAACATTCAGTACTTC.